The entry below describes one TCR beta chain. Per the study methods: Amplification of reference gene primers provided the estimated nucleated cell counts. Some clones are missing from TCRdb's copy, which holds only in-frame ones; the method was immunoSEQ multiplex PCR. V and J calls and clone size are as listed in that table; D and trimming were resolved from the DNA. The sample gives 350,000 to 400,000 clones, 87% of which show up once; approximately 1.9% is in the top ten. The V and J ends lost 6 bases and 5 bases, in that order; junction bases with no gene match: 8. This CDR3 is built from 15 residues. The germline V gene encodes CDR1 SNHLY and CDR2 FYNNEI. This sample was taken from a study of blood T cell repertoires in COVID-19.

The sequenced sample consisted of PBMCs or T cells enriched from blood (not recorded which). The origin of this receptor is a man in his forties in a cohort exposed to, infected with or recovered from COVID-19 (not recorded which). This sequence joins TRBV2 and TRBJ2-2; the match to TRBD2 covers 8 bases. DNA of the CDR3: TGTGCCAGCAGACAATTAGCGGGGATAACCGGGGAGCTGTTTTTT. It translates to CASRQLAGITGELFF.